This T cell receptor (beta chain) was profiled in a study of OX40 agonist ivuxolimab in advanced cancers. Regarding the study as a whole: Partial responders receiving 0.1-3.0 mg/kg showed among the lowest clonal expansion.

As regards this clone: The antigen is undetermined.

Samples were taken at baseline and on day 1 of cycles 4 and 7. V gave up 2 bases and J gave up 9 bases, with 14 bases separating them. Germline V gene lookup returns CDR1 MNHEY and CDR2 SVGAGI. CDR3 length equals 14 residues. The data were produced by immunoSEQ multiplex PCR, yet TCRdb's version contains in-frame clones alone and is incomplete. The repertoire includes about 80,000 clones, approximately 95% of them detected once, and about 0.32% sits in the top ten. The genes are TRBV6-5 and TRBJ1-5, with TRBD1 as a possible D gene (5 bases). The receptor was derived from an adult with an advanced solid tumor such as melanoma, head and neck, liver or kidney cancer. The specimen comprised CD4+ or CD8+ T cells sorted from blood, sampled in a trial of the OX40 agonist ivuxolimab. DNA of the CDR3: TGTGCCAGCAGTTACGGGGGGATCACTGGGCCCCAGCATTTT. Residues: CASSYGGITGPQHF.